The sequence of this TCR beta chain was determined in a study of blood T cell repertoires in COVID-19. Study background: Acute and convalescent COVID-19 samples came from the United States, Italy and Spain.

Profiled with immunoSEQ multiplex PCR; TCRdb holds only in-frame clones, not every one. The table includes some 200,000 clones, roughly 84% detected once. Trimming removed 0 bases from V and 4 bases from J; junction bases left unmatched: 1. Germline CDR1 MNHNY, CDR2 SVGAGI (reference sequence). The CDR3 is made up of 15 amino acids. This TCR was sampled from a woman aged 60-75 years with acute or convalescent COVID-19. Sequences were obtained from peripheral blood. This rearrangement joins TRBV6-6 to TRBJ1-3, with 9 nucleotides matching TRBD1. Written as DNA, the CDR3 is TGTGCCAGCAGTTACTCAGGGACAGGGGGAAACACCATATATTTT. Translated: CASSYSGTGGNTIYF.